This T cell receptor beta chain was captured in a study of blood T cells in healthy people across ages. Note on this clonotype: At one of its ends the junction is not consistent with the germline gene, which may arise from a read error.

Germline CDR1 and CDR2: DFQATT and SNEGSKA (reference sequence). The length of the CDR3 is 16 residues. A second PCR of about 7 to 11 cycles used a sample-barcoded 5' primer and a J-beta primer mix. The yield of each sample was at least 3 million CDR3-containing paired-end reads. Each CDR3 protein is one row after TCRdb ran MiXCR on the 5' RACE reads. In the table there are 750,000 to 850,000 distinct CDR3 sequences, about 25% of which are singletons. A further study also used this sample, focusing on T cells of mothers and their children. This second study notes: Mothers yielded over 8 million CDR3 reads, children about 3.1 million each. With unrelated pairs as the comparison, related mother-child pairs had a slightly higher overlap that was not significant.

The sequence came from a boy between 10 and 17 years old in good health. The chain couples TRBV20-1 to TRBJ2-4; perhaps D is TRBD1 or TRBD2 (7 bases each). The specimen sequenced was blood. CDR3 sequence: CSAGPVQGGAKNIRYF. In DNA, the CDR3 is TGCAGTGCTGGCCCGGTCCAGGGGGGGGCCAAAAACATTCGGTACTTC.